These T cell receptor beta chains were read from a single sample in a study of cytomegalovirus exposure and HLA in healthy donors. Some clones are missing from TCRdb's copy, which holds only in-frame ones; the method was immunoSEQ multiplex PCR. Counted here are roughly 160,000 clones, 70% to 80% occurring once; the ten biggest clones make up around 2.3%. The sequencing input was PBMCs. Receptors originate from a man over 45 in good health and CMV-seropositive. The CDR3 runs from the conserved cysteine through the conserved F or W. Fields, in order: clone size, V gene, J gene, D gene, CDR3 DNA, CDR3 protein. D genes are given only for firm matches. For some rows the clone size is stated as once, few or many, or as a class when expanded; others skip it.

clone_size: NA
v_call: TRBV2
j_call: TRBJ2-3
d_call: TRBD2
cdr3_nt: TGTGCCAGCAGTGAAGCGGGGAGGGCACCAGATACGCAGTATTTT
cdr3_aa: CASSEAGRAPDTQYF

clone_size: NA
v_call: TRBV6-5
j_call: TRBJ2-7
d_call: NA
cdr3_nt: TGTGCCAGCAGTGCTCCCCACGGGGGACTCTACGAGCAGTACTTC
cdr3_aa: CASSAPHGGLYEQYF

clone_size: once
v_call: TRBV18
j_call: TRBJ1-4
d_call: TRBD1
cdr3_nt: TGTGCCAGCTCACCACGACAGGGGGCAACTAATGAAAAACTGTTTTTT
cdr3_aa: CASSPRQGATNEKLFF

clone_size: NA
v_call: TRBV6-5
j_call: TRBJ1-2
d_call: NA
cdr3_nt: TGTGCCAGCAGTTACTACGTGGGCAGCTATGGCTACACCTTC
cdr3_aa: CASSYYVGSYGYTF

clone_size: NA
v_call: TRBV5-6
j_call: TRBJ1-1
d_call: NA
cdr3_nt: TGTGCCAGCAGCTTTAGGGGTCTGAACACTGAAGCTTTCTTT
cdr3_aa: CASSFRGLNTEAFF

clone_size: NA
v_call: TRBV2
j_call: TRBJ2-1
d_call: NA
cdr3_nt: TGTGCCAGCAACCCCGACGGGTACAATGAGCAGTTCTTC
cdr3_aa: CASNPDGYNEQFF

clone_size: NA
v_call: TRBV14
j_call: TRBJ2-7
d_call: TRBD1
cdr3_nt: TGTGCCAGCAGCCAAAACCGGGACAGGACCGTTTTC
cdr3_aa: CASSQNRDRTVF

clone_size: NA
v_call: TRBV5-6
j_call: TRBJ2-5
d_call: TRBD2
cdr3_nt: TGTGCCAGCAGCTTTGAAGCGGGGGAAGAGACCCAGTACTTC
cdr3_aa: CASSFEAGEETQYF

clone_size: NA
v_call: TRBV5-5
j_call: TRBJ2-7
d_call: NA
cdr3_nt: TGTGCCAGCAGCTTGTCCAGGGCCGAGCAGTACTTC
cdr3_aa: CASSLSRAEQYF

clone_size: NA
v_call: TRBV4-3
j_call: TRBJ2-3
d_call: TRBD2
cdr3_nt: TGCGCCAGCAGCCGCAAGGTCGCGGGGGGCACAGATACGCAGTATTTT
cdr3_aa: CASSRKVAGGTDTQYF

clone_size: NA
v_call: TRBV11-3
j_call: TRBJ2-7
d_call: TRBD1
cdr3_nt: TGTGCCAGCAGCCCAGACAGGGGGCAGGTAAAGCAGTACTTC
cdr3_aa: CASSPDRGQVKQYF

clone_size: NA
v_call: TRBV14
j_call: TRBJ2-5
d_call: TRBD1
cdr3_nt: TGTGCCAGCAGCCAAGACCGGGACAGACTCCAAGAGACCCAGTACTTC
cdr3_aa: CASSQDRDRLQETQYF

clone_size: NA
v_call: TRBV19
j_call: TRBJ2-7
d_call: NA
cdr3_nt: TGTGCCAGTAGTATTTCAGGGAACGAGCAGTACTTC
cdr3_aa: CASSISGNEQYF

clone_size: NA
v_call: TRBV13
j_call: TRBJ2-1
d_call: TRBD2
cdr3_nt: TGTGCCAGCAGCTTACTCGGGAGGAACCGGGGGGATGAGCAGTTCTTC
cdr3_aa: CASSLLGRNRGDEQFF

clone_size: NA
v_call: TRBV11-3
j_call: TRBJ2-3
d_call: TRBD1
cdr3_nt: TGTGCCAGCAGCTCCCAGGGGGCCCGCACAGATACGCAGTATTTT
cdr3_aa: CASSSQGARTDTQYF

clone_size: NA
v_call: TRBV2
j_call: TRBJ2-7
d_call: NA
cdr3_nt: TGTGCCAGCCTCCGGGACATAACCTACGAGCAGTACTTC
cdr3_aa: CASLRDITYEQYF

clone_size: NA
v_call: TRBV6-5
j_call: TRBJ2-7
d_call: NA
cdr3_nt: TGTGCCAGCAGTATGGCAGGGTCCTACGAGCAGTACTTC
cdr3_aa: CASSMAGSYEQYF

clone_size: NA
v_call: TRBV7-7
j_call: TRBJ2-1
d_call: TRBD2
cdr3_nt: TGTGCCAGCAGCTTCGCTAGCGGGGGGGCAAATGAGCAGTTCTTC
cdr3_aa: CASSFASGGANEQFF

clone_size: NA
v_call: TRBV29-1
j_call: TRBJ2-1
d_call: TRBD2
cdr3_nt: TGCAGCGTTGGTCGGCGGGGGGGGGACAATGAGCAGTTCTTC
cdr3_aa: CSVGRRGGDNEQFF

clone_size: few
v_call: TRBV9
j_call: TRBJ1-6
d_call: NA
cdr3_nt: TGTGCCAGCAGCGTAGGGCTGGATTCACCCCTCCACTTT
cdr3_aa: CASSVGLDSPLHF

clone_size: NA
v_call: TRBV5-5
j_call: TRBJ2-7
d_call: TRBD1
cdr3_nt: TGTGCCAGCAGCTTGTCCGGGACAGAGATGTACGAGCAGTACTTC
cdr3_aa: CASSLSGTEMYEQYF

clone_size: few
v_call: TRBV29-1
j_call: TRBJ2-7
d_call: TRBD1
cdr3_nt: TGCAGCGTTGATGTTGACAGGGGATCCTACGAGCAGTACTTC
cdr3_aa: CSVDVDRGSYEQYF

clone_size: NA
v_call: TRBV19
j_call: TRBJ1-2
d_call: NA
cdr3_nt: TGTGCCAGTAGCCTATCCCGGGACAATTATGGCTACACCTTC
cdr3_aa: CASSLSRDNYGYTF

clone_size: few
v_call: TRBV15
j_call: TRBJ2-1
d_call: TRBD2
cdr3_nt: TGTGCCACCAGCACAGGGGAGCGGGGGGAGCAGTTCTTC
cdr3_aa: CATSTGERGEQFF

clone_size: NA
v_call: TRBV5-6
j_call: TRBJ1-1
d_call: NA
cdr3_nt: TGTGCCAGCTTCCCAGTCGGGGGTCCCACTGAAGCTTTCTTT
cdr3_aa: CASFPVGGPTEAFF

clone_size: NA
v_call: TRBV28
j_call: TRBJ1-1
d_call: NA
cdr3_nt: TGTGCCAGCAGTTTGGCCACTGAAGCTTTCTTT
cdr3_aa: CASSLATEAFF

clone_size: NA
v_call: TRBV4-2
j_call: TRBJ2-1
d_call: NA
cdr3_nt: TGTGCCAGCAGCGAAAGACCAGGGATTGATGAGCAGTTCTTC
cdr3_aa: CASSERPGIDEQFF

clone_size: NA
v_call: TRBV4-1
j_call: TRBJ1-5
d_call: NA
cdr3_nt: TGCGCCAGCAGCCAAGAAAGTTATCGGGGGGACCGCAATCAGCCCCAGCATTTT
cdr3_aa: CASSQESYRGDRNQPQHF

clone_size: once
v_call: TRBV5-4
j_call: TRBJ2-7
d_call: NA
cdr3_nt: TGTGCCAGCAGCTTGGCCACGCAGGGTTCGGCCGAGCAGTACTTC
cdr3_aa: CASSLATQGSAEQYF

clone_size: NA
v_call: TRBV7-3
j_call: TRBJ2-2
d_call: NA
cdr3_nt: TGTGCCAGCAGCTTCCAGCGAGCCCAAAACACCGGGGAGCTGTTTTTT
cdr3_aa: CASSFQRAQNTGELFF

clone_size: NA
v_call: TRBV27
j_call: TRBJ2-2
d_call: TRBD2
cdr3_nt: TGTGCCAGCAGTTTGTATAGTCTAGCGGGGGGGCGGAGGACCGGGGAGCTGTTTTTT
cdr3_aa: CASSLYSLAGGRRTGELFF

clone_size: few
v_call: TRBV19
j_call: TRBJ2-1
d_call: NA
cdr3_nt: TGTGCCAGTAGCACTGACGGGGGGCCCTCCTACAATGAGCAGTTCTTC
cdr3_aa: CASSTDGGPSYNEQFF

clone_size: few
v_call: TRBV28
j_call: TRBJ1-2
d_call: NA
cdr3_nt: TGTGCCAGCAGTTTATCAGGGTCTGGCTACACCTTC
cdr3_aa: CASSLSGSGYTF

clone_size: once
v_call: TRBV6-5
j_call: TRBJ1-4
d_call: NA
cdr3_nt: TGTGCCAGCAGTAGGGACTTTAATGAAAAACTGTTTTTT
cdr3_aa: CASSRDFNEKLFF

clone_size: NA
v_call: TRBV30
j_call: TRBJ1-5
d_call: TRBD1
cdr3_nt: TGTGCCTGGAGTCCCGGGACAGGGAACAATCAGCCCCAGCATTTT
cdr3_aa: CAWSPGTGNNQPQHF

clone_size: NA
v_call: TRBV6-1
j_call: TRBJ1-2
d_call: NA
cdr3_nt: TGTGCCAGCAGTGAAGGGGCGCCACAGGGTATTAACTTTGGCTACACCTTC
cdr3_aa: CASSEGAPQGINFGYTF

clone_size: NA
v_call: TRBV18
j_call: TRBJ1-5
d_call: TRBD1
cdr3_nt: TGTGCCAGCTCATCCAGGGGGAGCAATCAGCCCCAGCATTTT
cdr3_aa: CASSSRGSNQPQHF

clone_size: NA
v_call: TRBV7-2
j_call: TRBJ2-5
d_call: TRBD1
cdr3_nt: TGTGCCAGCAGCTTAGGCACCGGGACAGGGGTTGAGACCCAGTACTTC
cdr3_aa: CASSLGTGTGVETQYF

clone_size: few
v_call: TRBV7-2
j_call: TRBJ1-1
d_call: NA
cdr3_nt: TGTGCCAGCAGCTTAATGAGGGCCACTGAAGCTTTCTTT
cdr3_aa: CASSLMRATEAFF

clone_size: few
v_call: TRBV19
j_call: TRBJ2-5
d_call: TRBD2
cdr3_nt: TGTGCCAGTAGTATATTTAGCGGGGGGGCCCAAGAGACCCAGTACTTC
cdr3_aa: CASSIFSGGAQETQYF

clone_size: NA
v_call: TRBV6-6
j_call: TRBJ1-2
d_call: TRBD1
cdr3_nt: TGTGCCAGCAAGCCGGGACAGGGGGCCGGCTACACCTTC
cdr3_aa: CASKPGQGAGYTF

clone_size: NA
v_call: TRBV6-6
j_call: TRBJ1-6
d_call: TRBD1
cdr3_nt: TGTGCCAGCATGGAGAGGGATACAGGGGGGAATTCACCCCTCCACTTT
cdr3_aa: CASMERDTGGNSPLHF

clone_size: few
v_call: TRBV5-4
j_call: TRBJ2-7
d_call: TRBD2
cdr3_nt: TGTGCCAGCAGCTTGGCTGGACGCGGGGGGTCCGAGCAGTACTTC
cdr3_aa: CASSLAGRGGSEQYF

clone_size: once
v_call: TRBV4-1
j_call: TRBJ2-1
d_call: TRBD2
cdr3_nt: TGCGCCAGCAGCCAAGTAGGGCTAGCGGGGGGGTACAATGAGCAGTTCTTC
cdr3_aa: CASSQVGLAGGYNEQFF

clone_size: NA
v_call: TRBV29-1
j_call: TRBJ2-7
d_call: NA
cdr3_nt: TGCAGCGCCTATCACAGGTTCTCCTACGAGCAGTACTTC
cdr3_aa: CSAYHRFSYEQYF

clone_size: few
v_call: TRBV6-5
j_call: TRBJ1-1
d_call: TRBD1
cdr3_nt: TGTGCCAGCAGTTACTCGACAGGGAGGAACACTGAAGCTTTCTTT
cdr3_aa: CASSYSTGRNTEAFF

clone_size: NA
v_call: TRBV7-9
j_call: TRBJ2-2
d_call: TRBD1
cdr3_nt: TGTGCCAGCAGCTTCAGGGACAGCCTGAACACCGGGGAGCTGTTTTTT
cdr3_aa: CASSFRDSLNTGELFF

clone_size: NA
v_call: TRBV5-4
j_call: TRBJ2-7
d_call: TRBD2
cdr3_nt: TGTGCCAGCAGCTTAAAACTTAGCGGGGGGGCGGCGGAGCAGTACTTC
cdr3_aa: CASSLKLSGGAAEQYF

clone_size: NA
v_call: TRBV6-1
j_call: TRBJ2-2
d_call: NA
cdr3_nt: TGTGCCATCTACACCGGGGAGCTGTTTTTT
cdr3_aa: CAIYTGELFF

clone_size: NA
v_call: TRBV5-6
j_call: TRBJ2-7
d_call: NA
cdr3_nt: TGTGCCAGCAGCTTGCGGGGAGTCTACTACGAGCAGTACTTC
cdr3_aa: CASSLRGVYYEQYF

clone_size: NA
v_call: TRBV10-3
j_call: TRBJ2-2
d_call: NA
cdr3_nt: TGTGCCACCCGGGACACCGGGGAGCTGTTTTTT
cdr3_aa: CATRDTGELFF

clone_size: NA
v_call: TRBV9
j_call: TRBJ2-5
d_call: NA
cdr3_nt: TGTGCCAGCAGCGTAGCCCCAGGGGTCCAAGAGACCCAGTACTTC
cdr3_aa: CASSVAPGVQETQYF

clone_size: NA
v_call: TRBV7-9
j_call: TRBJ1-4
d_call: NA
cdr3_nt: TGTGCCAGCAGCCCAGAGACAGGACTTAATGAAAAACTGTTTTTT
cdr3_aa: CASSPETGLNEKLFF

clone_size: NA
v_call: TRBV19
j_call: TRBJ2-5
d_call: NA
cdr3_nt: TGTGCCAGTAGTTCCCGGGGAGTGTGGACCCAGTACTTC
cdr3_aa: CASSSRGVWTQYF